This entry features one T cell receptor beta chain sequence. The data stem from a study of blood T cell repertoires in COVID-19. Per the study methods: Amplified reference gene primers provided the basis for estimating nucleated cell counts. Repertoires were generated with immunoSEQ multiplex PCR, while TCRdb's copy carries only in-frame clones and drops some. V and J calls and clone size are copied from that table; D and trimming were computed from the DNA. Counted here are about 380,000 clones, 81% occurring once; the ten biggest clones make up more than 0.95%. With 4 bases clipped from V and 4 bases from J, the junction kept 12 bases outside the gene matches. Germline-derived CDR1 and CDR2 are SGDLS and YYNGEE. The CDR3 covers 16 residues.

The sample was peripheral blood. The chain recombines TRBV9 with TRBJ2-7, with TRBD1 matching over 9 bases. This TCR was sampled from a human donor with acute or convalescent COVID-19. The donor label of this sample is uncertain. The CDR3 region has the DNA TGTGCCAGCAGCAAACAAACCGGGACAGGGTTTTACGAGCAGTACTTC. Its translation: CASSKQTGTGFYEQYF.